This T cell receptor beta chain derives from a study of CD8 T cells in Susac syndrome. Study-wide points: The study's TCR sequencing and HLA analysis covered a relatively small number of individuals, and the study acknowledged this.

In regard to this clonotype: Its antigen is unknown.

CDR1 and CDR2 from the germline V gene are MDHEN and SYDVKM. This CDR3 is 14 amino acids long. V was shortened by 7 bases and J by 0 bases, with 10 bases between the two germline ends. The study sequenced TCR beta in blood CD8+ and CD4+ T cells. TEMRA cells were FACS-enriched and CD8+ and CD4+ T cells negatively isolated. Reverse transcription of 0.5 to 1 ug RNA was performed with random hexamers. TCR beta CDR3 was amplified by immunoSEQ multiplex PCR. This amplification extended across 54 Vbeta and 13 Jbeta segments. MiXCR was run by TCRdb on the immunoSEQ multiplex PCR reads, yielding one entry per CDR3 protein. Of some 200,000 distinct CDR3 sequences in the sample, approximately 94% were seen once.

This TCR derives from a human donor in good health. The sequenced material came from CD4+ T cells from PBMCs. The V gene is TRBV28, the J gene TRBJ1-5, with D perhaps TRBD1 (5 bases). CDR3 amino acids: CASTPTDSNQPQHF. The CDR3, as DNA: TGTGCCAGCACCCCGACAGATAGCAATCAGCCCCAGCATTTT.